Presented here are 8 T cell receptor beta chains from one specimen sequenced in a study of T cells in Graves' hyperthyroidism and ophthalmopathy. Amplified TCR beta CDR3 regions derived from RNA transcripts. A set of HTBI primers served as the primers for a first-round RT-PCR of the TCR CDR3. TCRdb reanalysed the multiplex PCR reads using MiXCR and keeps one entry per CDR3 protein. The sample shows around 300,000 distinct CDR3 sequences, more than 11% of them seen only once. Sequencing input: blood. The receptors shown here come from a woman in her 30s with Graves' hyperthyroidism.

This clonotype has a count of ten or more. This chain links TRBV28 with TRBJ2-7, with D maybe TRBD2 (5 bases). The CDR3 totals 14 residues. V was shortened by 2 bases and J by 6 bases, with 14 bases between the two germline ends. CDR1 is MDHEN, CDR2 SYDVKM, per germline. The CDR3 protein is CASSLGERRGEQYF. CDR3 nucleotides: TGTGCCAGCAGTTTAGGAGAGCGCCGGGGCGAGCAGTACTTC.

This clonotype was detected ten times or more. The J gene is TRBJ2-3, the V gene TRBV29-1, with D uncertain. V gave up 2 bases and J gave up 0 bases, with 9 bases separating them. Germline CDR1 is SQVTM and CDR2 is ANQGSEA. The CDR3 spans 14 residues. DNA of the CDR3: TGCAGCGTTGAATCGACGGATAGCACAGATACGCAGTATTTT. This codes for CSVESTDSTDTQYF.

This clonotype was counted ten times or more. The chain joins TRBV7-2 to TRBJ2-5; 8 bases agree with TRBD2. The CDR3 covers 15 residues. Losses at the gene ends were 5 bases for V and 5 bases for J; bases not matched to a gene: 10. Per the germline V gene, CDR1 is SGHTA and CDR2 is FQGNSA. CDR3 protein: CASSRSGKRGETQYF. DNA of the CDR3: TGTGCCAGCAGCCGTAGCGGGAAGCGGGGGGAGACCCAGTACTTC.

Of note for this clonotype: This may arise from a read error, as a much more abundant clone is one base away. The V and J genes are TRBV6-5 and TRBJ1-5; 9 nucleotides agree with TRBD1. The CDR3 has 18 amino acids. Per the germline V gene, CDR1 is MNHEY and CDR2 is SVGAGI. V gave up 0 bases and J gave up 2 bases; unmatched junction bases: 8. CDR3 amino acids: CASSYSLNRGLGNQPQHF. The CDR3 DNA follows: TGTGCCAGCAGTTACTCCCTTAACAGGGGGCTTGGCAATCAGCCCCAGCATTTT.

Written as DNA, the CDR3 is TGTGCCAGCAGCTTAAGGACAATGAACACTGAAGCTTTCTTT. It translates to CASSLRTMNTEAFF. The chain has TRBV7-2 and TRBJ1-1; D is possibly TRBD1 (5 bases). This CDR3 is built from 14 residues. Trimming left V 2 bases short and J 0 bases short, with 7 bases between. Per the germline V gene, CDR1 is SGHTA and CDR2 is FQGNSA.

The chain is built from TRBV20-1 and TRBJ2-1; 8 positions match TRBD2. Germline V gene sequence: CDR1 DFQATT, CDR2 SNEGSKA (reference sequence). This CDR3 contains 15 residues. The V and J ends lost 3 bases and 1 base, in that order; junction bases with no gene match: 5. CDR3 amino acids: CSARGRLASYNEQFF. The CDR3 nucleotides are TGCAGTGCTAGGGGTAGACTAGCGTCCTACAATGAGCAGTTCTTC.

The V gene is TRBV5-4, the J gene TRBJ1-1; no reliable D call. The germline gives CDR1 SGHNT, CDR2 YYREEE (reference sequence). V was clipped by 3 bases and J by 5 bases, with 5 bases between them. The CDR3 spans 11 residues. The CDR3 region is CASSSATEAFF. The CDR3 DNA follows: TGTGCCAGCAGCTCGGCAACTGAAGCTTTCTTT.

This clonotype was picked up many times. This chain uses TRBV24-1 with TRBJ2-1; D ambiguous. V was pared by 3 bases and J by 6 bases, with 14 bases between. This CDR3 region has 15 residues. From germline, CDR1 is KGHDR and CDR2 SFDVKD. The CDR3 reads CATSDTFGLSNEQFF. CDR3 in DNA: TGTGCCACCAGTGATACGTTTGGGCTATCCAATGAGCAGTTCTTC.